This T cell receptor (beta chain) was sequenced during a study of shared clonotypes between healthy human individuals. Findings of the study overall: What naive subsets generally showed was a larger estimated richness than memory subsets showed. Tissues were not sampled, only blood, and their repertoires likely differ.

The donors were adults (healthy and HIV-negative) with no recent acute infections or vaccinations. For this clone: The antigen remains unidentified.

The ends were cut back, 2 bases at V and 3 bases at J, with 15 bases in the middle. This CDR3 is 15 amino acids long. Profiling relied on immunoSEQ multiplex PCR, and the TCRdb table lists in-frame clones only, not all of them. The sample lists approximately 2.1 million clones, approximately 93% occurring once. The V gene is TRBV5-3, the J gene TRBJ2-7; D might be TRBD2 (6 bases). TRBV5-3 belongs to the ORF category, with a function that is uncertain. The specimen was naive CD4+ T cells from PBMCs. Noted subset: CD45RA+ positively selected. This receptor was taken from a young man in good health. Some clones in this sample may be carry-over from other donors' samples. As DNA, the CDR3 is TGTGCCAGAAGCTTAGGAGGGGTCCTCCTCTACGAGCAGTACTTC. Translation gives CARSLGGVLLYEQYF.